This T cell receptor (beta chain) was captured in a study of T cells in Graves' hyperthyroidism and ophthalmopathy. From RNA transcripts, TCR beta CDR3 regions were amplified. The TCR CDR3 was amplified in a first-round RT-PCR using the HTBI primer set. MiXCR, run by TCRdb on the multiplex PCR reads, gives a single entry per CDR3 protein. The sample records around 660,000 distinct CDR3 sequences, about 45% being singletons. V gave up 0 bases and J gave up 8 bases, with 16 bases separating them. Germline loops: CDR1 LNHNV, CDR2 YYDKDF (reference sequence). CDR3 length: 15 residues. This clonotype has at least ten counts.

This receptor was identified in an adult man with Graves' disease, either hyperthyroidism or ophthalmopathy (not recorded which). The chain uses TRBV15 and TRBJ1-1; D is ambiguous. Input material: peripheral blood or thyroid tissue (not recorded which). The CDR3 here is CATSRDKGQAGEAFF. The CDR3 bases are TGTGCCACCAGCAGAGATAAAGGGCAGGCCGGAGAAGCTTTCTTT.